This T cell receptor beta chain was retrieved from a study of cytomegalovirus exposure and HLA in healthy donors (dated by TCRdb to the late 2010s). Study-level background: In an earlier analysis of roughly 590 of the donors, about 260 Gb of sequence data and 90 million to 120 million unique TCR beta sequences from roughly 190 million T cells were reported. Besides the first cohort of more than 650 subjects, a separate validation cohort made up of about 120 different subjects was used. The T cell repertoires of 666 subjects were profiled by immunosequencing and related to cytomegalovirus serostatus. Of the 398 genotyped donors, around 81% fell in the genetic ancestry cluster associated with self-reported Caucasian donors. Across approximately 420 genotyped donors of the cohort, an average of 235,054 unique TCR beta nucleotide sequences per donor were sequenced, and approximately 19% of those sequences were non-productive. Class I and class II HLA loci were covered by the typing at four-digit resolution. In the later analysis, no new phenotypic data were used to find candidate immune exposures; instead, reliance was placed on TCR beta sequences and their occurrence across donors. All discovery cohort repertoires had been generated using a single sequencing platform. The aim of the study was to test whether cataloging public T cell receptors could identify signatures of past pathogen exposure. To predict cytomegalovirus infection status, the study brought together high-throughput TCR immunosequencing, statistical association of individual TCRs with disease status, and machine learning. A later genetic analysis used genome-wide SNP genotypes for about three fifths of the 666 donors, treating that subset as a discovery cohort. The number of typed donors differed by locus: about 629-630 for A, B, C, DRB1 and DQB1; some 500 for DQA1; around 580 for DPA1; and 400 to 480 for DPB1. An early release covering 550 to 700 HLA-typed donors comprised 250 to 350 gigabases of sequencing data and approximately 80 million unique TCR sequences. In an earlier analysis of roughly 580 of the donors, high-throughput TCR beta sequencing was used to judge whether each TCR beta V gene segment behaved as functional or pseudogenic. About five DR-DQ haplotypes were treated as single units for association and clustering because of strong linkage in the cohort. A later analysis re-analyzed previously published TCR beta repertoires from approximately 700 donors and added high-resolution HLA genotyping to study TCR occurrence patterns. Donor age, sex, ethnicity and CMV serostatus were collected together with the repertoire data. The paper as a whole reports these results and caveats: A later genetic analysis associated a missense DCLRE1C variant with V-gene and J-gene trimming of TCR beta chains, and an independent cohort replicated the association. Compared with equally common non-associated chains, HLA-associated TCR beta chains in a later analysis were more clonally expanded and had lower generation probabilities. CMV serostatus was the only immune exposure information available for the cohort. Most TCR sequences were observed very rarely across donors, whereas some public TCRs were present in many individuals. The study listed 150 to 200 TCR beta chains as associated with cytomegalovirus. A further reported finding was that TCR beta sequences accurately predicted the HLA-A and HLA-B alleles for most subjects in the first cohort. A later genetic analysis reported fewer N-insertions in productive TCRs among donors in an Asian-associated ancestry cluster than the roughly 720-donor mean. Sequencing depth was assumed to be roughly uniform across donors in the presence/absence analyses, though that assumption may not hold. According to the authors, the approach could potentially be generalized to other disease states and immunological phenotypes. A later analysis associated 17,000 or so TCR beta sequences with specific HLA alleles at a false discovery rate of 0.05. When HLA alleles, especially DR and DQ, strongly co-occurred, TCR associations were difficult to assign to individual alleles. Several of the top co-occurrence clusters appeared to be linked to parvovirus B19, influenza, CMV and Epstein-Barr virus, according to a later analysis. A cluster of highly shared sequence variants was judged likely to be a technical artifact of the sequencing pipeline. A few of the identified cytomegalovirus-associated TCR beta chains were confirmed in vitro to be specific for cytomegalovirus antigens. In a later analysis, the rate of TCR association differed among HLA loci, with DRB1 alleles having the most associated TCRs and HLA-C alleles having the fewest. An earlier analysis of approximately 500 of the donors showed that most TCR beta V segments appeared in productive rearrangements either about 87% or about 30% of the time, which broadly matched IMGT annotations. Over 15 rarely observed V segments, including chromosome 9 orphons, were excluded from the earlier analysis of 550 to 700 of the donors because counts were too low. Correlated functional status among segregating V segments might be attributable to linkage disequilibrium, but an unknown experimental factor could not be ruled out. The classifier was reported to diagnose cytomegalovirus status with high specificity and sensitivity in both the original and validation cohorts. This cohort had only TCR beta chains sequenced, and the lack of alpha or paired-chain data limited which features could be detected. Most CMV-associated TCR beta chains appeared to be HLA-restricted in a later analysis, and the HLA associations seemed to be driven largely by CMV exposure. The 87-base-pair reads could not distinguish some IMGT-functional V segments, including TRBV6-2 and TRBV6-3, so those segments were excluded. Because some donors lacked HLA typing at each locus, the association tests relied only on the typed subset.

The CDR3 sequence holds 14 residues, the cysteine and phenylalanine included. The read is trimmed to its CDR3 DNA, 42 bases read in frame from base 1. The junction carries 16 bases between V and J, which are trimmed by 3 bases and 10 bases respectively. The germline V gene (reference sequence) sets CDR1 to SEHNR and CDR2 to FQNEAQ. Comment on this clone: Its antigen remains undetermined. There are no base qualities to consult, and no much larger clone falls within one base.

The method behind the library was the immunoSEQ multiplex PCR assay. For the multiplex PCR, a mixture combining 60 forward primers for TCR Vbeta segments and 13 reverse primers for TCR Jbeta segments was used. The CDR3 region of rearranged TCR beta genes was amplified from genomic DNA with a multiplex PCR assay. The Illumina HiSeq System was used to sequence the amplified TCR beta libraries as 87-base-pair reads. In the authors' own workflow: A later analysis tallied 75 million to 95 million unique TCR beta chains across the roughly 610 repertoires, and about 12 million of those chains were shared by two or more donors. A nearest-neighbor algorithm error-corrected the raw reads and collapsed the reads into unique sequences, merging closely related sequences to remove PCR and sequencing errors. Alignment of CDR3 sequences to IMGT reference sequences was used to assign V, D and J gene segments. For a sequence to be retained, a match of at least six nucleotides was required to both a V gene segment and a J gene segment. A rearrangement counted as productive if the CDR3 had no stop codons and remained in frame with V and J, and every other rearrangement counted as non-productive. Following IMGT convention, CDR3 was defined as the stretch from the second conserved V-encoded cysteine up to the conserved J-encoded phenylalanine. In an earlier analysis of more than 550 of the donors, sequences lacking an unambiguous match to a single V gene segment were excluded. In an earlier analysis of 500 to 750 of the donors, V segments were called functional above 56.7% productive rearrangements and were called segregating when the between-donor standard deviation exceeded 5%. A statistical classification framework was developed to diagnose cytomegalovirus status using the catalog of TCR beta chain sequences. In a later analysis, TCR nucleotide sequences were compared against IMGT/GENE-DB human TR gene sequences so that V and J genes could be assigned. A later analysis assigned CDR3 sequences and most-parsimonious VDJ recombination scenarios with the TCRdist pipeline. In a later analysis, every TCR beta chain was defined by the combination of its CDR3 amino acid sequence and its V-gene family, and reads without a unique V-gene family were dropped. In a later analysis, a few hundred highly shared, low-generation-probability nucleotide sequences were removed to address suspected cross-contamination and a sequencing artifact. In a later analysis, a clonal expansion index was calculated for each public chain from normalized within-repertoire ranks of inferred template counts. Generation probabilities in a later analysis came from a VDJ recombination model fitted to out-of-frame rearrangements, and those results were checked against IGoR. A later analysis scored TCR-TCR, TCR-HLA and TCR-CMV co-occurrence with hypergeometric tests, applying a repertoire-size bias correction to TCR pairs. To estimate false discovery rates, a later analysis permuted the HLA or CMV assignments 20 times. In a later analysis, co-occurring TCRs were grouped using DBSCAN, and TCRdist sequence similarity was added for clustering within HLA-allele-positive subsets. For co-occurrence clustering, repertoires with fewer than 30,000 or more than 120,000 public chains were excluded, along with five repertoires with anomalous nucleotide sharing. TCRdb limited this immuneACCESS table to in-frame rearrangements with V and J called. A share of clones is missing; checked studies link under half to unresolved V genes, and the rest is unexplained. Clonal size and the V and J genes are those of that table, whereas D and trimming came from the DNA. The sample table contains 120,000 to 150,000 clones; only one count was recorded for around 75% of them. The ten largest clones represent approximately 1.8% of the sample.

The cohort comprised some 700 healthy bone marrow donors. All cohort members were sampled while nominally healthy, although unrecorded immune exposures were likely present. The donor tested CMV seronegative and was one of the 352 seronegative cohort members. Every donor gave a peripheral blood sample, and the peripheral blood mononuclear cells from that sample were used for TCR beta sequencing. The Qiagen DNeasy Blood Extraction Kit was used to extract genomic DNA from the blood cell samples. Material: PBMCs. Recombination connected TRBV7-9 to TRBJ2-1; confidence is insufficient to name the D gene. The clonotype comes from a woman aged 18 to 35 in good health and CMV-seronegative. Here the CDR3 is given as CASSFIESRGEQFF. The sequence in DNA is TGTGCCAGCAGCTTTATTGAATCACGAGGAGAGCAGTTCTTC.